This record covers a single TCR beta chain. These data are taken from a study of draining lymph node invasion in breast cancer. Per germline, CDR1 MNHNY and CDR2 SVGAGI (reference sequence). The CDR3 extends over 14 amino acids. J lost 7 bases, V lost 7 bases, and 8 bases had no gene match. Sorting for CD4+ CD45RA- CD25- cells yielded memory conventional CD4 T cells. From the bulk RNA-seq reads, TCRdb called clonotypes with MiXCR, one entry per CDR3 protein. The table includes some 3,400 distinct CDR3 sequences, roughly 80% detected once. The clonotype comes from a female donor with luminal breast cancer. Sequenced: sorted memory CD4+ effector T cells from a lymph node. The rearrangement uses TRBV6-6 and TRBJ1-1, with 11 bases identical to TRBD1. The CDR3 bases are TGTGCCAGCACCTCGGACAGGGGGCGAATTGAAGCTTTCTTT. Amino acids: CASTSDRGRIEAFF.